This TCR beta chain comes out of a study of blood T cells in healthy people across ages. Broader study findings: Researchers deemed the diversity estimates from one million T cells underestimates.

The second PCR ran about 6 to 12 cycles with a sample-barcoded 5' primer and J-beta primers. Each CDR3 protein is one row after TCRdb ran MiXCR on the 5' RACE reads. The data hold some 550,000 distinct CDR3 sequences, with less than 60% observed a single time. This clonotype was detected a few times. Its specificity is not known. Per-sample yields of isolated PBMCs were at least 6 million. Total RNA extracted from each sample amounted to at least 5.5 micrograms. CDR1 MNHEY and CDR2 SMNVEV come from the germline V gene (reference sequence). The CDR3 loop spans 18 amino acids. Trimming removed 2 bases from V and 0 bases from J, with 14 bases in between.

The V and J genes are TRBV27 and TRBJ2-6, with D possibly matching TRBD2 (5 bases). The sample comprised blood. This TCR was recovered from a man older than 75 in good health. The CDR3 spells CASSLDPTSDSGANVLTF. The CDR3 DNA follows: TGTGCCAGCAGTTTAGACCCTACTAGTGACTCTGGGGCCAACGTCCTGACTTTC.